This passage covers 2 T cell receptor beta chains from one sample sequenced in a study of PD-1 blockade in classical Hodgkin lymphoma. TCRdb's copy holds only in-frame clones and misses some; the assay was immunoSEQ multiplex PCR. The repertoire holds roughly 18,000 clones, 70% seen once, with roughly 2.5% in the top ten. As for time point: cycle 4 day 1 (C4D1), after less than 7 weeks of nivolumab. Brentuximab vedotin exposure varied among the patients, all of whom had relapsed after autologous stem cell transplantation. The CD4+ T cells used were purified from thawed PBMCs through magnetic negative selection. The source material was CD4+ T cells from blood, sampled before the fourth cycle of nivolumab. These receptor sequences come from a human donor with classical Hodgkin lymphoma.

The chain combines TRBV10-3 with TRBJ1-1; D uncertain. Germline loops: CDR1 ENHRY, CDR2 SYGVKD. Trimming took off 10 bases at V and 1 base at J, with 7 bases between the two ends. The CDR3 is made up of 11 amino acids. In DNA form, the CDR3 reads TGTGCCACGGCTGGGAACACTGAAGCTTTCTTT. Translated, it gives CATAGNTEAFF.

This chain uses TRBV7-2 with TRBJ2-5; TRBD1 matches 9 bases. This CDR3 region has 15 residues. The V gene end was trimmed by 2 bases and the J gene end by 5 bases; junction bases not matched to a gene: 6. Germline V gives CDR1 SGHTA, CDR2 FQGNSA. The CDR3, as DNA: TGTGCCAGCAGCTTAAGGGGGACAGGGCCCGAGACCCAGTACTTC. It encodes CASSLRGTGPETQYF.